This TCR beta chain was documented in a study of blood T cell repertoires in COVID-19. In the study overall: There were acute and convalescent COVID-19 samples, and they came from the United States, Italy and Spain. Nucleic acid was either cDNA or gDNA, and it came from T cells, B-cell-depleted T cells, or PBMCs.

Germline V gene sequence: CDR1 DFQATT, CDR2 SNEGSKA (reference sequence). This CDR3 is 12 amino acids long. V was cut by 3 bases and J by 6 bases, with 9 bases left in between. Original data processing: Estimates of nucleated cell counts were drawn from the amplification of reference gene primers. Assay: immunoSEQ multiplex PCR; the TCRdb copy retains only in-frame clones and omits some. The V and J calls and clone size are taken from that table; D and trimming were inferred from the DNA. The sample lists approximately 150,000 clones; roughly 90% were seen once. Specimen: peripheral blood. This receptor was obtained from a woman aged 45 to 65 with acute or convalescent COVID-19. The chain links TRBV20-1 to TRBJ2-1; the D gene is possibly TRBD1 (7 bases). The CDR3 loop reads CSASQGGNEQFF. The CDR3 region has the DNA TGCAGTGCTAGTCAGGGGGGCAATGAGCAGTTCTTC.